This T cell receptor (beta chain) comes out of a study of T-cell reconstitution after alpha-beta-depleted transplantation in children. Study outcomes and limitations: By one year post-transplant, T-cell counts and diversity largely arose from T cells that were newly produced. Reportedly, only several hundred clones from non-depleted graft cells drove alpha-beta T-cell counts at about two months.

With regard to this clonotype: What it recognizes is unknown.

Unique molecular identifiers were built into the TCRbeta library. TCRdb called the PCR reads again in MiXCR, with one record for every CDR3 protein. The sample has about 580,000 distinct CDR3 sequences; more than 20% are singletons. Per the germline V gene, CDR1 is MNHEY and CDR2 is SMNVEV (reference sequence). The CDR3 totals 15 residues. Trimming took 2 bases from V and 6 from J, leaving 14 bases between them. The chain links TRBV27 to TRBJ2-1; D gene uncertain. This specimen consisted of PBMCs, obtained before TCRalphabeta/CD19-depleted stem cell transplant. This sequence originates from a boy under two years old with Wiskott-Aldrich syndrome, due to receive a stem cell transplant. Here the CDR3 reads CASSLHGPSSNEQFF. The CDR3 DNA reads TGTGCCAGCAGTTTACACGGACCCTCAAGCAATGAGCAGTTCTTC.